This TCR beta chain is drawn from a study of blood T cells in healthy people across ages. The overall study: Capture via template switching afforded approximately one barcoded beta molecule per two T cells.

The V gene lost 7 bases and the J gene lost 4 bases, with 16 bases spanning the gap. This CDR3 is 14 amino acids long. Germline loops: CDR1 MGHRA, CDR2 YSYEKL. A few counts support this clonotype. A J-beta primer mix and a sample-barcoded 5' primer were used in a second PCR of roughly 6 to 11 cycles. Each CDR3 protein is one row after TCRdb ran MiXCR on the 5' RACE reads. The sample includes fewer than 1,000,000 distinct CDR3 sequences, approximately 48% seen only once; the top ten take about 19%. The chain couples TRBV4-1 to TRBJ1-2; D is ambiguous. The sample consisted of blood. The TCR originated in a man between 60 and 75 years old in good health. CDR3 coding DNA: TGCGCCAGCACCCCGAGTGGGGAGGCCTATGGCTACACCTTC. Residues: CASTPSGEAYGYTF.